This T cell receptor (beta chain) came from a study of blood T cell repertoires in COVID-19. Study information: COVID-19 samples from acute and convalescent phases originated in the United States, Italy and Spain. PBMCs, B-cell-depleted T cells, or T cells were the source of the cDNA or gDNA that made up the material.

The CDR3 consists of 13 residues. The germline CDR1 and CDR2 sequences are SNHLY and FYNNEI. Germline trimming cut 7 bases from V and 7 bases from J; bases unmatched to any gene: 2. In the source study's methods: Using reference gene primer amplification, nucleated cell counts were estimated. The repertoire was sequenced with immunoSEQ multiplex PCR; TCRdb's copy has only in-frame clones and lacks some. That table gives V, J and clone size, and the DNA gave D and trimming. The table records 200,000 or so clones, around three quarters of them present only once. The source of this sequence is a woman in her 70s with acute or convalescent COVID-19. The gene calls are TRBV2 and TRBJ1-6; 9 bases match TRBD1. The specimen was peripheral blood. CDR3 nucleotide sequence: TGTGCCAGCACCGGGACAGGGAATTCACCCCTCCACTTT. Translating it yields CASTGTGNSPLHF. Filled out from reference TRBV2 and TRBJ1-6, the complete variable domain reads EPEVTQTPSHQVTQMGQEVILRCVPISNHLYFYWYRQILGQKVEFLVSFYNNEISEKSEIFDDQFSVERPDGSNFTLKIRSTKLEDSAMYFCASTGTGNSPLHFGNGTRLTVT.